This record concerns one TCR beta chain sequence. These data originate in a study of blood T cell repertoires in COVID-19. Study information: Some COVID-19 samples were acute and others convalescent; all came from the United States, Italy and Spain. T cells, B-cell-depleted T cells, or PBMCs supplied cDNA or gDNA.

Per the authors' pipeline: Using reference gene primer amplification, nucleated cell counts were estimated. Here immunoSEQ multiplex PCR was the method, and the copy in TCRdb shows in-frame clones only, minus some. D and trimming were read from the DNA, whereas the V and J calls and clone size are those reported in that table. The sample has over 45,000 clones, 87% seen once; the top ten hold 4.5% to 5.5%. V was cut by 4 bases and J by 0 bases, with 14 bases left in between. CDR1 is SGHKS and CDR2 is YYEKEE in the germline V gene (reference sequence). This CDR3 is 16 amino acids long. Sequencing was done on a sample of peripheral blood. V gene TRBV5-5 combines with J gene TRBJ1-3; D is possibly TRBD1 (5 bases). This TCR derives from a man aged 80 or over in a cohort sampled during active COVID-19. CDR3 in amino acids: CASSPVVQGSGNTIYF. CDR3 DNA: TGTGCCAGCAGCCCCGTCGTTCAGGGCTCTGGAAACACCATATATTTT. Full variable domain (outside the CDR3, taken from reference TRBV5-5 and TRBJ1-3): DAGVTQSPTHLIKTRGQQVTLRCSPISGHKSVSWYQQVLGQGPQFIFQYYEKEERGRGNFPDRFSARQFPNYSSELNVNALLLGDSALYLCASSPVVQGSGNTIYFGEGSWLTVV.